These 27 T cell receptor beta chains were all obtained from the same sample, sequenced in a study of T cell responses to AZD1222 COVID-19 vaccine. Assay used: immunoSEQ multiplex PCR; TCRdb lists only in-frame clones, some missing. The sample carries roughly 140,000 clones, around nine tenths recorded once. Sample: peripheral blood, taken 28 days after the second AZD1222 dose. The receptor source for this set is an adult who received the AZD1222 COVID-19 vaccine.

This chain links TRBV30 with TRBJ2-7, with 7 nucleotides matching TRBD1. J gave up 4 bases and V 0 bases, and 9 bases lay outside the gene matches. This CDR3 is 15 amino acids long. Germline assignment: CDR1 GTSNPN and CDR2 SVGIG (reference sequence). The CDR3 bases are TGTGCCTGGAGTGTACAGGGGAACCCCCCGTACGAGCAGTACTTC. It codes for CAWSVQGNPPYEQYF.

V usage is TRBV7-9 and J usage is TRBJ1-6, with 9 bases matching TRBD1. The CDR3 loop spans 16 amino acids. The germline gives CDR1 SEHNR, CDR2 FQNEAQ (reference sequence). The V segment lost 3 bases and the J segment 3 bases; nucleotides outside the gene matches: 3. The DNA of the CDR3 is TGTGCCAGCAGCTTTGGGACAGGGTTCTATAATTCACCCCTCCACTTT. Its protein product is CASSFGTGFYNSPLHF.

The chain employs TRBV7-9 and TRBJ2-7; D perhaps matches TRBD2 (5 bases). Between the trimmed V and J ends, which lost 4 bases and 0 bases, there was a span of 16 bases. The CDR3 covers 16 residues. Per the germline V gene, CDR1 is SEHNR and CDR2 is FQNEAQ (reference sequence). CDR3 protein: CASSSHGLADSYEQYF. DNA for the CDR3: TGTGCCAGCAGCTCCCATGGGCTAGCCGACTCCTACGAGCAGTACTTC.

The chain combines TRBV2 with TRBJ1-6, with D unresolved. Trimming removed 8 bases at V and 10 bases at J, with 18 bases between. Per germline, CDR1 SNHLY and CDR2 FYNNEI. The CDR3 extends over 14 amino acids. The CDR3: CASLEEAVRSPLHF. CDR3 coding DNA: TGTGCCAGCTTAGAGGAGGCAGTCAGGTCACCCCTCCACTTT. Together with reference TRBV2 and TRBJ1-6, the CDR3 gives the full variable domain: EPEVTQTPSHQVTQMGQEVILRCVPISNHLYFYWYRQILGQKVEFLVSFYNNEISEKSEIFDDQFSVERPDGSNFTLKIRSTKLEDSAMYFCASLEEAVRSPLHFGNGTRLTVT.

CDR3 nucleotide sequence: TGTGCCAGCAGCCCCGGGGAGAACACTGAAGCTTTCTTT. Residues: CASSPGENTEAFF. The chain joins TRBV7-7 to TRBJ1-1, with D unclear. The CDR3 length is 13 residues. Germline V CDR1 and CDR2: SSHAT, FNYEAQ (reference sequence). The V and J ends lost 5 bases and 1 base respectively, with 8 bases between them. Full variable domain (missing parts from reference TRBV7-7 and TRBJ1-1): GAGVSQSPRYKVTKRGQDVTLRCDPISSHATLYWYQQALGQGPEFLTYFNYEAQPDKSGLPSDRFSAERPEGSISTLTIQRTEQRDSAMYRCASSPGENTEAFFGQGTRLTVV.

This rearrangement joins TRBV7-9 to TRBJ1-6; D perhaps matches TRBD1 (5 bases). The CDR3 contains 14 residues. Germline V gene data show CDR1 as SEHNR and CDR2 as FQNEAQ (reference sequence). V was cut by 8 bases and J by 2 bases, with 10 bases left in between. In DNA form, the CDR3 reads TGTGCCAGCCGGGGGGAAACCTATAATTCACCCCTCCACTTT. Translated, it gives CASRGETYNSPLHF.

The chain couples TRBV5-8 to TRBJ2-7; D perhaps matches TRBD2 (5 bases). The CDR3 has 13 amino acids. CDR1 and CDR2 from the germline V gene are SGHTS and YDEGEE. Trimming removed 1 base at V and 2 bases at J, with 7 bases between. Here the CDR3 reads CASSLIGTYEQYF. The CDR3 region has the DNA TGTGCCAGCAGCTTGATCGGGACCTACGAGCAGTACTTC.

The chain uses TRBV7-2 and TRBJ1-2; TRBD1 might be the D (5 bases). The CDR3 sequence is 12 residues long. Trimming took off 7 bases at V and 6 bases at J, with 12 bases between the two ends. Germline loops: CDR1 SGHTA, CDR2 FQGNSA. The CDR3 reads CASTLPGHGYTF. DNA for the CDR3: TGTGCCAGCACCCTTCCGGGGCATGGCTACACCTTC.

CDR3 region: CASSLGYSGRRETQYF. The CDR3 DNA is TGTGCCAGCAGCTTAGGGTATAGCGGGAGGAGAGAGACCCAGTACTTC. The chain is built from TRBV7-9 and TRBJ2-5; 10 bases fit TRBD2. The junction had 6 bases not matched to a gene; V was cut back by 1 base and J by 4 bases. CDR1 is SEHNR, CDR2 FQNEAQ, per germline (reference sequence). The CDR3 totals 16 residues.

This chain links TRBV28 with TRBJ2-5, with 12 bases matching TRBD2. This CDR3 is built from 15 residues. The germline V gene encodes CDR1 MDHEN and CDR2 SYDVKM. V lost 4 bases, J lost 5 bases, and 5 bases stayed unmatched. The CDR3 DNA follows: TGTGCCAGCAGTTCACCTAGCGGGAGGGTCGAGACCCAGTACTTC. Translation: CASSSPSGRVETQYF.

The chain is built from TRBV7-2 and TRBJ2-6; 9 bases fit TRBD1. The CDR3 has 17 residues. The junction had 1 base not matched to a gene; V was cut back by 0 bases and J by 1 base. Germline lookup yields CDR1 SGHTA and CDR2 FQGNSA. CDR3 in amino acids: CASSLAGTGSGANVLTF. CDR3 bases: TGTGCCAGCAGCTTAGCGGGGACAGGGTCTGGGGCCAACGTCCTGACTTTC.

The chain uses TRBV27 and TRBJ2-7, with 10 bases identical to TRBD1. The CDR3 is made up of 14 amino acids. Germline V gene lookup returns CDR1 MNHEY and CDR2 SMNVEV (reference sequence). After removal of 5 bases from V and 7 bases from J, the junction contained 8 bases not matched to a gene. CDR3 in DNA: TGTGCCAGCAGTGTGGGGACAGGGGATGTGGAGCAGTACTTC. Its protein product is CASSVGTGDVEQYF.

The V gene is TRBV6-5, the J gene TRBJ1-3; 8 positions agree with TRBD1. The CDR3 has 15 amino acids. The V and J ends lost 5 bases and 4 bases, in that order; junction bases with no gene match: 7. Looked up from germline, CDR1 is MNHEY and CDR2 is SVGAGI. The CDR3 bases are TGTGCCAGCAGTCCGACAGGGGCGGTCGGAAACACCATATATTTT. Translating gives CASSPTGAVGNTIYF.

CDR3 DNA: TGTGCCAGCTCACCAACCGGGACAGGTTCTACCGTTACCTACGAGCAGTACTTC. The encoded protein is CASSPTGTGSTVTYEQYF. This rearrangement joins TRBV18 to TRBJ2-7, with TRBD1 matching 8 bases. This CDR3 comprises 18 residues. Looked up from germline, CDR1 is KGHSH and CDR2 is LQKENI. J gave up 2 bases and V 2 bases, and 14 bases lay outside the gene matches.

This clone came up a few times. The chain combines TRBV30 with TRBJ1-2, with a possible D match to TRBD1 (5 bases). The V gene lost 3 bases and the J gene lost 4 bases, with 9 bases spanning the gap. The CDR3 consists of 12 residues. Germline values: CDR1 GTSNPN, CDR2 SVGIG (reference sequence). The CDR3 DNA reads TGTGCCTGGAGAAAGGGGTTCTATGGCTACACCTTC. This codes for CAWRKGFYGYTF.

The V and J genes are TRBV6-5 and TRBJ2-1, with unresolved D. This CDR3 contains 13 residues. V was trimmed by 10 bases and J by 7 bases, leaving 17 bases between them. In germline, CDR1 is MNHEY, CDR2 SVGAGI. The CDR3 region has the DNA TGTGCCATCCATAGGAGAACCGCTAATGAGCAGTTCTTC. Translating gives CAIHRRTANEQFF.

This clone was seen a handful of times. V usage is TRBV4-1 and J usage is TRBJ1-2, with a tentative D call TRBD1 (6 bases). Trimming removed 4 bases at V and 0 bases at J, with 21 bases between. Germline V gives CDR1 MGHRA, CDR2 YSYEKL. CDR3 size: 18 residues. The CDR3, as DNA: TGCGCCAGCAGCCGGACGCAAATTGGGGGGGCAGCTAACTATGGCTACACCTTC. Amino acid sequence: CASSRTQIGGAANYGYTF.

This chain connects TRBV2 to TRBJ2-3, with a tentative D call TRBD2 (5 bases). This CDR3 region has 11 residues. Per germline, CDR1 SNHLY and CDR2 FYNNEI. Between the trimmed V and J ends, which lost 9 bases and 11 bases, there was a span of 15 bases. For the CDR3, the DNA is TGTGCCAGACTTACTGAGGGAAGGCAGTATTTT. Its translation is CARLTEGRQYF.

A few counts support this clone. The genes are TRBV7-9 and TRBJ1-5, with 7 bases identical to TRBD1. V trimming: 1 base; J trimming: 7 bases; junction bases outside the gene matches: 7. This CDR3 is built from 15 residues. Germline CDR1 reads SEHNR; CDR2 reads FQNEAQ (reference sequence). The CDR3 is CASSLGQGVYQPQHF. The CDR3 bases are TGTGCCAGCAGCTTAGGACAGGGCGTCTACCAGCCCCAGCATTTT.

The chain links TRBV28 to TRBJ1-5, with TRBD1 matching over 9 bases. Germline CDR1 MDHEN, CDR2 SYDVKM. The V segment lost 6 bases and the J segment 7 bases; nucleotides outside the gene matches: 7. The CDR3 sequence is 14 residues long. The CDR3: CASRARDRDQPQHF. In DNA, the CDR3 is TGTGCCAGCAGGGCCCGGGACAGGGACCAGCCCCAGCATTTT.

The rearrangement uses TRBV27 and TRBJ2-3; 9 nucleotides line up with TRBD2. Germline CDR1 is MNHEY and CDR2 is SMNVEV (reference sequence). Trimming removed 6 bases from V and 6 bases from J; junction bases left unmatched: 13. The length of the CDR3 is 16 residues. The CDR3 coding sequence is TGTGCCAGCAGCCCCCCGGGGCGGGAGGGCCGGGATACGCAGTATTTT. Amino acids: CASSPPGREGRDTQYF.

The chain links TRBV28 to TRBJ1-5; 9 bases match TRBD1. The junction had 9 bases not matched to a gene; V was cut back by 4 bases and J by 5 bases. In germline, CDR1 is MDHEN, CDR2 SYDVKM. The CDR3 is made up of 16 amino acids. This chain's CDR3 is CASSSIRTGVDQPQHF. Written as DNA, the CDR3 is TGTGCCAGCAGTTCGATCCGGACAGGGGTAGATCAGCCCCAGCATTTT.

The V and J genes are TRBV3-1 (or the pseudogene TRBV3-2) and TRBJ1-2; D might be TRBD1 (5 bases). Trimming took off 4 bases at V and 4 bases at J, with 19 bases between the two ends. This CDR3 spans 16 amino acids. Germline-derived CDR1 and CDR2 are LGHDT and YNNKEL (reference sequence). CDR3 DNA: TGTGCCAGCAGCCCGGACCCTGAAACAGGCCTCTATGGCTACACCTTC. Encoded protein: CASSPDPETGLYGYTF.

The chain combines TRBV11-2 with TRBJ2-3; 9 bases are shared with TRBD2. CDR1 is SGHAT, CDR2 FQNNGV, per germline. Trimming removed 5 bases from V and 2 bases from J; junction bases left unmatched: 11. The CDR3 length is 17 residues. Here the CDR3 DNA reads TGTGCCAGCAGCCACGGCGGGAGGGGAGGTTACACAGATACGCAGTATTTT. Protein product: CASSHGGRGGYTDTQYF.

This rearrangement joins TRBV7-9 to TRBJ1-4; D unclear. CDR3 length: 15 amino acids. V lost 5 bases and J 0 bases, leaving 10 bases between the germline ends. CDR1 is SEHNR, CDR2 FQNEAQ, per germline (reference sequence). The CDR3, as DNA: TGTGCCAGCAGCCGTGACGCTGCAACTAATGAAAAACTGTTTTTT. It yields the protein CASSRDAATNEKLFF.

The chain has TRBV18 and TRBJ2-1, with TRBD1 matching 7 bases. V was pared by 5 bases and J by 5 bases, with 6 bases of the junction left unmatched. This CDR3 has 14 amino acids. Per the germline V gene, CDR1 is KGHSH and CDR2 is LQKENI. The CDR3 reads CASSTGTADNEQFF. The CDR3 DNA follows: TGTGCCAGCTCAACCGGGACAGCGGACAATGAGCAGTTCTTC.

The rearrangement links TRBV14 to TRBJ2-5, with 10 bases fitting TRBD2. V gave up 6 bases and J gave up 5 bases; unmatched junction bases: 6. The germline V gene encodes CDR1 SGHDN and CDR2 FVKESK. The length of the CDR3 is 14 residues. CDR3 bases: TGTGCCAGCAGACCAGCGGGGGGGCTCGAGACCCAGTACTTC. This encodes CASRPAGGLETQYF.